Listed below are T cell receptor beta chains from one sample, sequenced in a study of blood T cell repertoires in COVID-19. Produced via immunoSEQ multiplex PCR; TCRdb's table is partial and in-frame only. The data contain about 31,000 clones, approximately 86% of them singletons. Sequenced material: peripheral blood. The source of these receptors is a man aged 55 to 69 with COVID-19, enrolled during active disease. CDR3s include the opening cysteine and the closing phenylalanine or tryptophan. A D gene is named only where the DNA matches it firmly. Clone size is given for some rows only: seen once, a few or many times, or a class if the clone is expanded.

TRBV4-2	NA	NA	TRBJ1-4	CASSDSHEKLFF	TGTGCCAGCAGCGACAGTCATGAAAAACTGTTTTTT
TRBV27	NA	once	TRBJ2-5	CASSSRQGFEETQYF	TGTGCCAGCAGTTCCCGTCAGGGTTTTGAAGAGACCCAGTACTTC
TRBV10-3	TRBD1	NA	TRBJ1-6	CAIREADRGYSPLHF	TGTGCCATCAGAGAGGCCGACAGGGGTTACTCACCCCTCCACTTT
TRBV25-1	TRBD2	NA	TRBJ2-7	CASSEHSGGLAKQYF	TGTGCCAGCAGTGAGCATTCAGGAGGACTAGCAAAGCAGTACTTC
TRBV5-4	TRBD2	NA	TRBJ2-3	CASSLNRLAIPDTQYF	TGTGCCAGCAGCTTGAATCGACTAGCGATTCCAGATACGCAGTATTTT
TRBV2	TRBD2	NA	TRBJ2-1	CASSELAGGWNEQFF	TGTGCCAGCAGTGAACTAGCGGGAGGTTGGAATGAGCAGTTCTTC
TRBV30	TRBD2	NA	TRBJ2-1	CAWTKMTSGPLRAYNEQFF	TGTGCCTGGACCAAGATGACTAGCGGCCCACTTCGGGCCTACAATGAGCAGTTCTTC
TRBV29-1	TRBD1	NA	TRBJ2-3	CSVPTPTGDTDTQYF	TGCAGCGTCCCGACCCCGACAGGGGACACAGATACGCAGTATTTT
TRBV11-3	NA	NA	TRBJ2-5	CASSLEGELGETQYF	TGTGCCAGCAGCTTAGAAGGGGAATTAGGAGAGACCCAGTACTTC
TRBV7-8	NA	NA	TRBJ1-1	CASSPPLRYRMNTEAFF	TGTGCCAGCAGTCCCCCCCTTCGGTATCGCATGAACACTGAAGCTTTCTTT
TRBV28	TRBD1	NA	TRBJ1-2	CASSSEYRGRYGYTF	TGTGCCAGCAGTTCGGAATACAGGGGAAGGTATGGCTACACCTTC
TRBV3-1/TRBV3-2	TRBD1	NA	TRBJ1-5	CASSQDWTGNQPQHF	TGTGCCAGCAGCCAAGATTGGACAGGGAATCAGCCCCAGCATTTT
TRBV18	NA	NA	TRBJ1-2	CASTPTANYGYTF	TGTGCCAGCACTCCGACAGCTAACTATGGCTACACCTTC
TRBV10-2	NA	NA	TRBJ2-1	CASNAGSYNEQFF	TGCGCCAGCAATGCAGGGTCTTACAATGAGCAGTTCTTC
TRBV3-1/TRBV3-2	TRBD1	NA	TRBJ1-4	CASSDRDRGGEKLFF	TGTGCCAGCAGCGACCGGGACAGGGGAGGAGAAAAACTGTTTTTT
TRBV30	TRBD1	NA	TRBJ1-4	CAWRGTGGGNEKLFF	TGTGCCTGGAGGGGGACAGGGGGCGGTAATGAAAAACTGTTTTTT
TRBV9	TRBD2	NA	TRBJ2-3	CASSADTDREGDFPDTQYF	TGTGCCAGCAGCGCAGACACTGATCGGGAGGGCGATTTTCCAGATACGCAGTATTTT
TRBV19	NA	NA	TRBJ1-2	CASSSTSTNYGYTF	TGTGCCAGTAGTTCGACATCTACTAACTATGGCTACACCTTC
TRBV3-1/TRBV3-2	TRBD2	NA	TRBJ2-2	CASSRPTGRGTGELFF	TGTGCCAGCAGCCGCCCGACTGGGAGGGGAACCGGGGAGCTGTTTTTT
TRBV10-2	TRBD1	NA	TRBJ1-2	CASSSQGNSYGYTF	TGCGCCAGCAGTTCACAGGGGAACAGCTATGGCTACACCTTC
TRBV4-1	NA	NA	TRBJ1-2	CASSEDYGYGYTF	TGCGCCAGCAGCGAGGACTATGGTTATGGCTACACCTTC
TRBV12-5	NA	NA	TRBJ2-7	CASGLAPRRDEQYF	TGTGCTAGTGGTTTGGCCCCTCGACGGGACGAGCAGTACTTC
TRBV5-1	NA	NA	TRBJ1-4	CASRGESEKLFF	TGCGCCAGCCGTGGTGAGAGTGAAAAACTGTTTTTT
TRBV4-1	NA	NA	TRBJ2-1	CASSQPGVGPYNEQFF	TGCGCCAGCAGCCAACCCGGAGTAGGTCCTTACAATGAGCAGTTCTTC
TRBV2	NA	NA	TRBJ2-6	CASSTLYSGANVLTF	TGTGCCAGCAGTACTCTATACTCTGGGGCCAACGTCCTGACTTTC
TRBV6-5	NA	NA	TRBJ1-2	CASSYVRASGRDGYTF	TGTGCCAGCAGTTATGTGAGGGCTTCAGGGAGGGATGGCTACACCTTC
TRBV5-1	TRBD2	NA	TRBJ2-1	CASSLMAGVVNEQFF	TGCGCCAGCAGCTTGATGGCGGGAGTCGTCAATGAGCAGTTCTTC
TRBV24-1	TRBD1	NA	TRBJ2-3	CATSDQDRYPDTQYF	TGTGCCACCAGTGATCAGGACAGGTACCCAGATACGCAGTATTTT
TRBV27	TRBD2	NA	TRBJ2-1	CASSRILGLADSYNEQFF	TGTGCCAGCAGCCGGATCCTCGGACTAGCGGACTCCTACAATGAGCAGTTCTTC
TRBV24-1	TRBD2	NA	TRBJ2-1	CATSDSSGSSDEQFF	TGTGCCACCAGTGACTCTAGCGGGAGTTCTGATGAGCAGTTCTTC
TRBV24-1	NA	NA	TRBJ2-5	CATSDFGQGMGETQYF	TGTGCCACCAGTGATTTCGGCCAGGGGATGGGAGAGACCCAGTACTTC
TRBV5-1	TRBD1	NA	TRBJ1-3	CASSQGDSSSGNTIYF	TGCGCCAGCAGCCAGGGGGACAGCTCCTCCGGAAACACCATATATTTT
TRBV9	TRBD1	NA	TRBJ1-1	CASSVVPGQGEAFF	TGTGCCAGCAGCGTAGTACCGGGACAGGGGGAAGCTTTCTTT
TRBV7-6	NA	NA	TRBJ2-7	CASSGKKGLTYEQYF	TGTGCCAGCAGCGGAAAGAAGGGGCTAACCTACGAGCAGTACTTC
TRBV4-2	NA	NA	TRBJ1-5	CASSQDRGLPNQPQHF	TGTGCCAGCAGCCAAGATAGGGGTTTACCTAATCAGCCCCAGCATTTT
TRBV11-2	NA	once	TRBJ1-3	CASSHFGASGNTIYF	TGTGCCAGCAGCCACTTTGGGGCCTCTGGAAACACCATATATTTT
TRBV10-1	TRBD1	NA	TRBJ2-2	CASSDGTANTGELFF	TGCGCCAGCAGTGACGGGACAGCGAACACCGGGGAGCTGTTTTTT
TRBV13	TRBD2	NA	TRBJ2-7	CASTRSGMLYEQYF	TGTGCCAGCACTCGGAGCGGGATGCTCTACGAGCAGTACTTC
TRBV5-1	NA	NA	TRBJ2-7	CASSYQGTGEQYF	TGCGCCAGCAGCTATCAGGGAACGGGCGAGCAGTACTTC
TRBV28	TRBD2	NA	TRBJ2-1	CASSLPPAGGREQFF	TGTGCCAGCAGTTTACCCCCAGCGGGAGGGCGAGAGCAGTTCTTC
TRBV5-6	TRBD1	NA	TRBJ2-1	CASSLGQGNEQFF	TGTGCCAGCAGTTTAGGACAGGGCAATGAGCAGTTCTTC
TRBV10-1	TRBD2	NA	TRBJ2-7	CASSEGLAGVYEQYF	TGCGCCAGCAGCGAAGGACTAGCGGGAGTTTACGAGCAGTACTTC
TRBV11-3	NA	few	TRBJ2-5	CASSFKGAAQETQYF	TGTGCCAGCAGCTTCAAAGGAGCGGCACAAGAGACCCAGTACTTC
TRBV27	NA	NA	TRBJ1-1	CASSLTGRGTEAFF	TGTGCCAGCAGTTTAACGGGAAGAGGCACTGAAGCTTTCTTT
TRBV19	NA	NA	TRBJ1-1	CASSIFGEGATEAFF	TGTGCCAGTAGTATATTTGGGGAAGGGGCCACTGAAGCTTTCTTT
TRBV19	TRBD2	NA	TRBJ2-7	CASSMHGLAEYEQYF	TGTGCCAGTAGTATGCATGGACTAGCGGAGTACGAGCAGTACTTC
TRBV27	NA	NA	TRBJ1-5	CASSFQGNQPQHF	TGTGCCAGCAGTTTTCAGGGGAACCAGCCCCAGCATTTT
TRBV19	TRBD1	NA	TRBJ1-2	CASSPTTGGIYGYTF	TGTGCCAGTAGTCCGACGACAGGGGGAATCTACGGCTACACCTTC
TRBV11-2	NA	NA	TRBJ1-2	CASSRETGYYGYTF	TGTGCCAGCAGCCGAGAAACAGGTTACTATGGCTACACCTTC
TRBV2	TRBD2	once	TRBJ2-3	CASSRTSGTDTQYF	TGTGCCAGCAGTAGGACTAGCGGCACAGATACGCAGTATTTT
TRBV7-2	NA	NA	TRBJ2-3	CASRRGSTDTQYF	TGTGCCAGCAGACGGGGGAGCACAGATACGCAGTATTTT
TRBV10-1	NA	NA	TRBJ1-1	CASSESFGRNTEAFF	TGCGCCAGCAGTGAGTCTTTCGGGAGGAACACTGAAGCTTTCTTT
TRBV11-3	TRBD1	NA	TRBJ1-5	CASSLTGTQPQHF	TGTGCCAGCAGCCTGACAGGGACTCAGCCCCAGCATTTT